These T cell receptor beta chains were read from a single sample in a study of radiotherapy plus CTLA-4 blockade in lung cancer. Here immunoSEQ multiplex PCR was the method, and the copy in TCRdb shows in-frame clones only, minus some. Of about 99,000 clones detected, around 90% appear once; the ten largest clones hold 4.5% to 6%. Sample: peripheral blood, taken from a patient treated with radiotherapy plus ipilimumab. All receptors derive from a human donor with non-small cell lung cancer that progressed on radiotherapy plus ipilimumab. The CDR3 runs from the conserved cysteine through the conserved F or W. Each record gives: V gene, J gene, D gene, clone size, CDR3 DNA, CDR3 protein. The D gene is left open where the match is weak. The size entry is marked missing in some rows and otherwise reads once, few, many or a size class.

TRBV18,TRBJ2-1,TRBD2,few,TGTGCCAGCTCACCTCGGACTAGCGGGACCGCCTACAATGAGCAGTTCTTC,CASSPRTSGTAYNEQFF
TRBV5-1,TRBJ1-3,.,.,TGCGCCAGCAGCCAAGTTGTCTCTGGAAACACCATATATTTT,CASSQVVSGNTIYF
TRBV7-7,TRBJ2-7,.,.,TGTGCTAGCAGCCGAGAGGTATCCCCGATCTACGAGCAGTACTTC,CASSREVSPIYEQYF
TRBV30,TRBJ1-2,.,.,TGTGCCTGGAGTCAACAGGGAACGGGTGGCTACACCTTC,CAWSQQGTGGYTF
TRBV4-2,TRBJ2-7,.,.,TGTGCCAGCAGCCGGGGACTTTCCTACGAGCAGTACTTC,CASSRGLSYEQYF
TRBV6-1,TRBJ2-2,.,.,TGTGCCAGCAGTAATACAGGTTTCGGGGAGCTGTTTTTT,CASSNTGFGELFF
TRBV10-1,TRBJ1-6,.,.,TGCGCCAGCAGTGCAGGGGCTAATTCACCCCTCCACTTT,CASSAGANSPLHF
TRBV15,TRBJ2-6,.,.,TGTGCCACCAGCAGAGGGGACATCTCTGGGGCCAACGTCCTGACTTTC,CATSRGDISGANVLTF
TRBV2,TRBJ2-2,.,.,TGTACCAGCAGCGGACAGAGCCCGGCCGGGGAGCTGTTTTTT,CTSSGQSPAGELFF
TRBV14,TRBJ1-5,.,.,TGTGCCAGCAGCCAAGGTCTCAATCAGCCCCAGCATTTT,CASSQGLNQPQHF
TRBV11-3,TRBJ2-1,.,.,TGTGCCAGCAGCTTAGATACCGGGAGAACGTTCTTC,CASSLDTGRTFF
TRBV18,TRBJ2-2,TRBD2,.,TGTGCCAGCTCGATGATATCCCGGACTAGCGGGATCGGGGCCGGGGAGCTGTTTTTT,CASSMISRTSGIGAGELFF
TRBV19,TRBJ1-5,.,once,TGTGCCAGTCGCGGATATCTGGCCGGCCCTCTGCCCCAGCATTTT,CASRGYLAGPLPQHF
TRBV7-2,TRBJ2-2,.,.,TGTGCCAGCAAGGGTCAGAACACCGGGGAGCTGTTTTTT,CASKGQNTGELFF
TRBV19,TRBJ2-1,TRBD2,.,TGTGCCAGTAGCGGGACTAGCGGGAGGGGGGGCTCGTTTGACAATGAGCAGTTCTTC,CASSGTSGRGGSFDNEQFF
TRBV15,TRBJ2-7,TRBD2,.,TGTGCCACCAGCGGAATAAGGCGGGAGAAGAGTGAGCAGTACTTC,CATSGIRREKSEQYF
TRBV5-1,TRBJ1-5,.,.,TGCGCCAGCAGCTTGTCAGGGATGGGTCAGCCCCAGCATTTT,CASSLSGMGQPQHF
TRBV6-5,TRBJ1-2,.,.,TGTGCCAGCAGTTATATTAGGGGGGTGACCAACTATGGCTACACCTTC,CASSYIRGVTNYGYTF
TRBV6-1,TRBJ2-7,.,.,TGTGCCAGCAGTGAAGAAAGGTCCCACACCTACTCCTACGAGCAGTACTTC,CASSEERSHTYSYEQYF
TRBV5-1,TRBJ2-6,.,.,TGCGCCAGCAGCCTCGGCTCTGGGGCCAACGTCCTGACTTTC,CASSLGSGANVLTF
TRBV19,TRBJ1-5,.,.,TGTGCCAGCACAAACAGGGAGGATAGCAATCAGCCCCAGCATTTT,CASTNREDSNQPQHF
TRBV15,TRBJ2-1,.,.,TGTGCCACCAGCAGAGGCCAGCCTACTAGCTCCTACAATGAGCAGTTCTTC,CATSRGQPTSSYNEQFF
TRBV5-1,TRBJ2-1,TRBD2,.,TGCGCCAGCAGCCCCGGGGCTAGCGGGTACAATGAGCAGTTCTTC,CASSPGASGYNEQFF
TRBV5-4,TRBJ1-5,TRBD1,.,TGTGCCAGCAGCTTGGGCCCTACAGGGGATCAGCCCCAGCATTTT,CASSLGPTGDQPQHF
TRBV19,TRBJ2-3,.,.,TGTGCCAGTCGAATCCCCGGCTCCACAGATACGCAGTATTTT,CASRIPGSTDTQYF
TRBV6-5,TRBJ2-1,TRBD2,.,TGTGCCAGCAGTCCCGGGACTAGCGCCGAGCAGTTCTTC,CASSPGTSAEQFF
TRBV7-9,TRBJ2-7,.,once,TGTGCCAGCAGCGATGGACAGCAGTACTTC,CASSDGQQYF
TRBV19,TRBJ1-2,.,.,TGTGCCAGTAGTATCGGAGGACAGTATGGCTACACCTTC,CASSIGGQYGYTF